This paragraph reports one TCR beta chain. This sample is drawn from a study of control samples from healthy donors and cancer patients. Trimming took 2 bases from V and 7 from J, leaving 9 bases between them. CDR3 size: 13 residues. From germline, CDR1 is MNHEY and CDR2 SVGAGI. The method was immunoSEQ multiplex PCR; TCRdb's version includes in-frame clones alone and lacks a portion of them. The profile covers 130,000 to 150,000 clones, with roughly 94% appearing a single time and 11% to 15% taken by the ten largest. The chain combines TRBV6-5 with TRBJ1-3, with D possibly matching TRBD1 (5 bases). The origin of this receptor is a man between 60 and 75 years old with colorectal cancer. The sequenced material came from PBMCs. The CDR3 DNA is TGTGCCAGCAGTTACGGGGGTGCTAACACCATATATTTT. As protein: CASSYGGANTIYF.